The 28 T cell receptor beta chains below were found in one sample sequenced in a study of CXCR3-negative and CXCR3-positive naive CD8 T cells. Study observations and caveats: More hydrophobic TRB CDR3s occurred in CXCR3-positive than in CXCR3-negative naive cells.

Their antigens are not known. Libraries were UMI-labeled 5' RACE TRB cDNA. TCRdb reprocessed the 5' RACE reads and stores each CDR3 protein as one record, lacking DNA. This sample contains just under 90,000 distinct CDR3 sequences. The sequencing input was naive CXCR3+ CD8+ T cells from blood. Subset indicated: CD45RO-CCR7+CD27+CD95- naive CD8+ T cells expressing CXCR3 (TNR3+). Receptor source: a human donor in good health. Some clones in this sample may be carry-over from other donors' samples.

V usage is TRBV5-5 and J usage is TRBJ2-7; the TCRdb D gene call, TRBD2, has no DNA to confirm it. Germline assignment: CDR1 SGHKS and CDR2 YYEKEE (reference sequence). The length of the CDR3 is 12 residues. The CDR3 sequence: CASSFEGNEQYF.

The chain uses TRBV29-1 and TRBJ1-3; the TRBD1 assignment by TCRdb is unverifiable without DNA. The germline V gene encodes CDR1 SQVTM and CDR2 ANQGSEA. The CDR3 has 11 residues. CDR3 amino acids: CSVQGENTIYF.

CDR3 residues: CASSYVGDPSTDTQYF. This rearrangement joins TRBV28 to TRBJ2-3. Germline V gene lookup returns CDR1 MDHEN and CDR2 SYDVKM. The CDR3 extends over 16 amino acids.

The rearrangement joins TRBV12-3 or TRBV12-4 to TRBJ2-7; TCRdb picks TRBD1, but there is no DNA to check that call. This CDR3 region has 14 residues. CDR3 amino acids: CASSSDGVAYEQYF.

The chain employs TRBV29-1 and TRBJ2-7. Germline loops: CDR1 SQVTM, CDR2 ANQGSEA. The CDR3 consists of 11 residues. CDR3: CSVEINTEQYF.

The V call is TRBV12-3 or TRBV12-4, the J call TRBJ2-2. This CDR3 contains 14 residues. CDR3 residues: CASSLVGNTGELFF.

The chain combines TRBV12-3 or TRBV12-4 with TRBJ2-1; TCRdb selects TRBD1, and the lack of DNA leaves this call unchecked. The CDR3 has 15 amino acids. The CDR3 sequence: CASSYGGPLVGEQFF.

The chain joins TRBV28 to TRBJ2-1. This CDR3 is built from 15 residues. The germline gives CDR1 MDHEN, CDR2 SYDVKM. CDR3 amino acids: CAGSFTLSLYNEQFF.

The chain couples TRBV9 to TRBJ2-7; without DNA, the TCRdb call of TRBD2 cannot be checked. Germline assignment: CDR1 SGDLS and CDR2 YYNGEE. The CDR3 extends over 15 amino acids. Here the CDR3 reads CASSVDLAASYEQYF.

V usage is TRBV28 and J usage is TRBJ2-7. From germline, CDR1 is MDHEN and CDR2 SYDVKM. There are 12 residues in the CDR3. The CDR3 reads CASSLYAYEQYF.

The chain has TRBV28 and TRBJ2-1; TCRdb proposes TRBD1, but this gene call is untestable without DNA. The CDR3 sequence is 16 residues long. The germline CDR1 and CDR2 sequences are MDHEN and SYDVKM. The CDR3 sequence is CASSPDRGPRIDEQFF.

The chain recombines TRBV7-9 with TRBJ2-5; TCRdb gives TRBD2 as the D gene, but with no DNA this cannot be confirmed. The germline gives CDR1 SEHNR, CDR2 FQNEAQ (reference sequence). The CDR3 is 13 amino acids. The CDR3: CASSLEGGETQYF. The full variable domain, completed using reference TRBV7-9 and TRBJ2-5, is DTGVSQNPRHKITKRGQNVTFRCDPISEHNRLYWYRQTLGQGPEFLTYFQNEAQLEKSRLLSDRFSAERPKGSFSTLEIQRTEQGDSAMYLCASSLEGGETQYFGPGTRLLVL.

This rearrangement joins TRBV12-3 or TRBV12-4 to TRBJ2-3; TCRdb picks TRBD1, but there is no DNA to check that call. This CDR3 has 17 amino acids. CDR3 loop: CASSLNIEGAGADTQYF.

This chain uses TRBV12-3 or TRBV12-4 with TRBJ1-2; TCRdb reports TRBD1, a call that lacks DNA to check it against. CDR3 length: 15 amino acids. CDR3: CASSPHKRGGYGYTF.

V usage is TRBV12-3 or TRBV12-4 and J usage is TRBJ2-5; TCRdb selects TRBD1, and the lack of DNA leaves this call unchecked. The CDR3 is 13 amino acids. CDR3 amino acids: CASRDGTRETQYF.

This chain joins TRBV4-1 and TRBJ1-4; TCRdb lists TRBD1, though no DNA is available to test this call. Germline V gene sequence: CDR1 MGHRA, CDR2 YSYEKL. CDR3 size: 15 residues. The chain's CDR3 is CASSQIDRGEEKLFF.

This chain connects TRBV20-1 to TRBJ1-5. The CDR3 has 15 residues. CDR1 is DFQATT and CDR2 is SNEGSKA in the germline V gene (reference sequence). CDR3 amino acids: CSARDISLGTQPQHF.

The chain joins TRBV12-3 or TRBV12-4 to TRBJ2-5; TCRdb indicates TRBD2, and absent DNA this call remains unverified. The CDR3 totals 17 residues. CDR3 in amino acids: CASSFPEAGVFQETQYF.

The chain has TRBV6-5 and TRBJ2-7; TCRdb returns TRBD2, unconfirmable since there is no DNA. Germline V gene sequence: CDR1 MNHEY, CDR2 SVGAGI. This CDR3 comprises 14 residues. CDR3 in amino acids: CASTEGGDGYEQYF.

The J gene is TRBJ2-7, the V gene TRBV14. The CDR3 consists of 15 residues. CDR1 SGHDN and CDR2 FVKESK come from the germline V gene. The CDR3 is CASSQARLTPHEQYF.

The chain couples TRBV12-3 or TRBV12-4 to TRBJ1-4. The CDR3 totals 14 residues. The CDR3 loop reads CASSWADPGGELFF.

V is TRBV21-1 and J is TRBJ2-3. TRBV21-1 is shown as a pseudogene. CDR3 length: 11 residues. The CDR3 protein is CASSIADTQYF.

The chain employs TRBV4-1 and TRBJ1-5. The CDR3 has 13 amino acids. CDR1 and CDR2 from the germline V gene are MGHRA and YSYEKL. CDR3 sequence: CASSQELGQPQHF.

The chain combines TRBV20-1 with TRBJ2-1; with no DNA, the TCRdb D assignment of TRBD1 cannot be verified. The V gene's germline CDR1 is DFQATT and CDR2 SNEGSKA (reference sequence). The CDR3 is 16 residues long. The CDR3 here is CSARDLGGGEHNEQFF.

The chain has TRBV6-2 or TRBV6-3 and TRBJ2-4; TCRdb names TRBD1, which stays unverified in the absence of DNA. This CDR3 has 15 amino acids. Germline assignment: CDR1 MNHEY and CDR2 SVGEGT. Here the CDR3 reads CASSYWTGAKNIQYF.

The chain recombines TRBV20-1 with TRBJ2-2; TCRdb selects TRBD1, and the lack of DNA leaves this call unchecked. This CDR3 region has 13 residues. Germline CDR1 and CDR2: DFQATT and SNEGSKA (reference sequence). The CDR3 loop is CSALDRNTGELFF.

The chain employs TRBV6-2 or TRBV6-3 and TRBJ2-1. CDR1 and CDR2 (germline): MNHEY, SVGEGT. This CDR3 has 12 amino acids. The chain's CDR3 is CASFTAHNEQFF.

The rearrangement joins TRBV7-9 to TRBJ2-1; TCRdb calls TRBD2, which cannot be checked without DNA. Germline V CDR1 and CDR2: SEHNR, FQNEAQ (reference sequence). This CDR3 has 23 amino acids. The CDR3: CASSSISPSTSGREYWSYNEQFF.